These 20 T cell receptor beta chains were all obtained from the same sample, sequenced in a study of cytomegalovirus exposure and HLA in healthy donors. PCR was performed using 60 Vbeta and 13 Jbeta primers. The repertoire was sequenced with immunoSEQ multiplex PCR; TCRdb's copy has only in-frame clones and lacks some. The sample lists some 98,000 clones, 76% occurring once. The sequenced sample was PBMCs. The receptors shown here come from a middle-aged man in good health and CMV-seronegative.

In this sample, this clone turned up once. The rearrangement joins TRBV9 to TRBJ2-1; 7 nucleotides line up with TRBD2. V gave up 6 bases and J gave up 3 bases; unmatched junction bases: 6. This CDR3 has 14 amino acids. CDR1 is SGDLS and CDR2 is YYNGEE in the germline V gene. Here the CDR3 DNA reads TGTGCCAGCACCACGGGGGAGGGCTACAATGAGCAGTTCTTC. This sequence encodes CASTTGEGYNEQFF.

The gene calls are TRBV7-2 and TRBJ2-7, with 16 bases matching TRBD2. CDR1 and CDR2 (germline): SGHTA, FQGNSA. This CDR3 is 16 amino acids long. V lost 4 bases, J lost 7 bases, and 7 bases stayed unmatched. In DNA form, the CDR3 reads TGTGCCAGCAGCTCGGGACTAGCGGGAGGGCCGGTTGAGCAGTACTTC. This sequence encodes CASSSGLAGGPVEQYF.

The genes are TRBV28 and TRBJ2-7; D possibly corresponds to TRBD2 (5 bases). The CDR3 length is 14 residues. V lost 6 bases to trimming and J lost 3 bases, with 15 bases between them. Germline V CDR1 and CDR2: MDHEN, SYDVKM. The CDR3 is CASRRDLEFYEQYF. In nucleotides, the CDR3 is TGTGCCAGCAGACGGGATCTGGAATTCTACGAGCAGTACTTC.

In its sample, this clone was seen a few times. This chain uses TRBV5-1 with TRBJ2-1; unclear D gene. Germline loops: CDR1 SGHRS, CDR2 YFSETQ. The ends were cut back, 4 bases at V and 6 bases at J, with 8 bases in the middle. The CDR3 runs to 12 residues. The CDR3 reads CASSNLVNEQFF. For the CDR3, the DNA is TGCGCCAGCAGCAACCTAGTCAATGAGCAGTTCTTC.

This chain uses TRBV7-3 with TRBJ1-1; the D is unclear. The V gene lost 0 bases and the J gene lost 7 bases, with 15 bases spanning the gap. Germline V gene sequence: CDR1 SGHTA, CDR2 FQGTGA. The CDR3 loop spans 15 amino acids. This chain's CDR3 is CASSLTDRSPDEAFF. Here the CDR3 DNA reads TGTGCCAGCAGCTTAACGGATCGGAGCCCCGATGAAGCTTTCTTT. The whole variable domain, filled in from reference TRBV7-3 and TRBJ1-1, reads GAGVSQTPSNKVTEKGKYVELRCDPISGHTALYWYRQSLGQGPEFLIYFQGTGAADDSGLPNDRFFAVRPEGSVSTLKIQRTERGDSAVYLCASSLTDRSPDEAFFGQGTRLTVV.

The genes are TRBV23-1 and TRBJ1-2; D possibly corresponds to TRBD1 (6 bases). TRBV23-1 is recorded as an ORF, its role being uncertain. V lost 1 base and J lost 7, with 22 bases in between. The CDR3 is made up of 17 amino acids. CDR3 region: CASSQYRGAFLCGGYTF. In DNA form, the CDR3 reads TGCGCCAGCAGTCAATATCGGGGGGCGTTTCTTTGCGGTGGCTACACCTTC.

This clone was seen more than once but under ten times. J is TRBJ2-3 and V is TRBV9; a possible D gene is TRBD2 (7 bases). Trimming stripped 0 bases from V and 3 bases from J, with 14 bases between. The CDR3 contains 16 residues. Per germline, CDR1 SGDLS and CDR2 YYNGEE. The CDR3 protein is CASSVDGGPETDTQYF. The DNA of the CDR3 is TGTGCCAGCAGCGTAGACGGGGGGCCGGAGACAGATACGCAGTATTTT.

This rearrangement joins TRBV5-6 to TRBJ2-7, with TRBD2 identical over 14 bases. The CDR3 spans 16 residues. Germline CDR1 is SGHDT and CDR2 is YYEEEE. Trimming removed 2 bases from V and 1 base from J; junction bases left unmatched: 2. CDR3 in DNA: TGTGCCAGCAGCTTTGGACTAGCGGGAGGTTCCTACGAGCAGTACTTC. Translating it yields CASSFGLAGGSYEQYF.

J is TRBJ1-5 and V is TRBV7-9, with TRBD1 as a possible D gene (5 bases). CDR1 is SEHNR, CDR2 FQNEAQ, per germline (reference sequence). Trimming took off 0 bases at V and 2 bases at J, with 5 bases between the two ends. The CDR3 totals 14 residues. The CDR3 loop is CASSLAGGNQPQHF. CDR3 bases: TGTGCCAGCAGCTTAGCAGGGGGCAATCAGCCCCAGCATTTT. The full variable domain, its missing parts supplied by reference TRBV7-9 and TRBJ1-5, is DTGVSQNPRHKITKRGQNVTFRCDPISEHNRLYWYRQTLGQGPEFLTYFQNEAQLEKSRLLSDRFSAERPKGSFSTLEIQRTEQGDSAMYLCASSLAGGNQPQHFGDGTRLSIL.

CDR3 region: CASRPRGGVYEQYF. The CDR3 nucleotides read TGTGCCAGCAGGCCCCGAGGGGGTGTCTACGAGCAGTACTTC. J is TRBJ2-7 and V is TRBV27; D possibly corresponds to TRBD1 (6 bases). Trimming took 6 bases from V and 3 from J, leaving 15 bases between them. Germline V gene sequence: CDR1 MNHEY, CDR2 SMNVEV (reference sequence). The CDR3 sequence is 14 residues long.

In the case of this clone: One end of the junction fails to match germline, which may point to a read error. This rearrangement joins TRBV7-9 to TRBJ1-1; D not resolved. This CDR3 is 15 amino acids long. The germline gives CDR1 SEHNR, CDR2 FQNEAQ (reference sequence). CDR3 coding DNA: TGTTCCAGCAGCTCCTCCCCCCGATCGGACACTGAAGCTTTCTTT. Translating gives CSSSSSPRSDTEAFF.

The chain employs TRBV10-3 and TRBJ2-2, with TRBD1 matching over 10 bases. The CDR3 runs 15 residues. The germline V gene has CDR1 ENHRY and CDR2 SYGVKD. With 9 bases clipped from V and 5 bases from J, the junction kept 9 bases outside the gene matches. The CDR3 sequence: CAIGPGTGETGELFF. CDR3 coding DNA: TGTGCCATTGGGCCCGGGACAGGGGAAACCGGGGAGCTGTTTTTT.

This rearrangement joins TRBV28 to TRBJ2-7; tentative D call: TRBD1 (6 bases). CDR3 length equals 14 residues. Trimming cost V 5 bases and J 2 bases, with 13 bases left between them. CDR1 is MDHEN, CDR2 SYDVKM, per germline. The CDR3 reads CASSPRDTAYEQYF. In nucleotides, the CDR3 is TGTGCCAGCAGTCCGAGGGACACAGCCTACGAGCAGTACTTC. Full variable domain (outside the CDR3, taken from reference TRBV28 and TRBJ2-7): DVKVTQSSRYLVKRTGEKVFLECVQDMDHENMFWYRQDPGLGLRLIYFSYDVKMKEKGDIPEGYSVSREKKERFSLILESASTNQTSMYLCASSPRDTAYEQYFGPGTRLTVT.

This rearrangement joins TRBV5-4 to TRBJ1-2; no reliable D call. V was cut by 0 bases and J by 8 bases, with 11 bases left in between. Germline CDR1 and CDR2: SGHNT and YYREEE (reference sequence). CDR3 length: 13 amino acids. The CDR3 nucleotides are TGTGCCAGCAGCTTGGTGGAGGGCCTCGGCTACACCTTC. Protein sequence: CASSLVEGLGYTF.

Of note for this clone: At one boundary the junction diverges from the germline segment, which might be a read error. This chain joins TRBV7-9 and TRBJ2-7, with D unresolved. CDR1 and CDR2 (germline): SEHNR, FQNEAQ (reference sequence). The CDR3 totals 13 residues. This chain's CDR3 is CSSSLNLNNEQYF. In DNA, the CDR3 is TGTTCCAGCAGCTTAAACCTCAACAACGAGCAGTACTTC. The full variable domain, with the rest looked up from reference TRBV7-9 and TRBJ2-7, is DTGVSQNPRHKITKRGQNVTFRCDPISEHNRLYWYRQTLGQGPEFLTYFQNEAQLEKSRLLSDRFSAERPKGSFSTLEIQRTEQGDSAMYLCSSSLNLNNEQYFGPGTRLTVT.

This chain links TRBV5-6 with TRBJ2-5; no definite D call. The CDR3 is 14 residues long. Trimming removed 4 bases from V and 5 bases from J, with 15 bases in between. Germline CDR1 SGHDT, CDR2 YYEEEE. CDR3 nucleotide sequence: TGTGCCAGCAGCGTCCCACCTTTGCGGGAGACCCAGTACTTC. Its translation: CASSVPPLRETQYF.

The gene calls are TRBV6-5 and TRBJ1-1; no firm D call. This CDR3 has 14 residues. Per the germline V gene, CDR1 is MNHEY and CDR2 is SVGAGI. V was pared by 4 bases and J by 2 bases, with 11 bases between. The CDR3 sequence is CASSSLSSNTEAFF. CDR3 DNA: TGTGCCAGCAGTTCCCTTTCCTCTAACACTGAAGCTTTCTTT.

The rearrangement uses TRBV27 and TRBJ1-6, with 10 bases that match TRBD1. V lost 4 bases and J lost 0; bases outside the gene matches: 9. There are 19 residues in the CDR3. The germline gives CDR1 MNHEY, CDR2 SMNVEV (reference sequence). The CDR3 loop reads CASSSPGQGYGSYNSPLHF. In nucleotides, the CDR3 is TGTGCCAGCAGTTCGCCGGGACAGGGGTATGGCTCCTATAATTCACCCCTCCACTTT.

V and J are TRBV7-6 and TRBJ1-4, with a weak D call TRBD1 (5 bases). Between the trimmed V and J ends, which lost 4 bases and 2 bases, there was a span of 11 bases. This CDR3 has 15 amino acids. The V gene's germline CDR1 is SGHVS and CDR2 FNYEAQ. CDR3 bases: TGTGCCAGCAGCTCGAACGGGGGTACTAATGAAAAACTGTTTTTT. Translating gives CASSSNGGTNEKLFF.

The chain joins TRBV7-2 to TRBJ2-1; no clear D gene. This CDR3 region has 12 residues. Germline V gene sequence: CDR1 SGHTA, CDR2 FQGNSA. Trimming shortened V by 1 base and J by 6 bases, and 4 bases separated the two germline ends. The CDR3, as DNA: TGTGCCAGCAGCTTAGGTAGCAATGAGCAGTTCTTC. Protein: CASSLGSNEQFF.